A single sample is the source of the 20 T cell receptor beta chains below, sequenced in a study of T cell clonality in common variable immunodeficiency. Overall study results and limits: In common variable immunodeficiency, TCR beta chains reportedly carried fewer deletions and N-nucleotide insertions.

Clones were sequenced by immunoSEQ multiplex PCR, and TCRdb holds only the in-frame ones, with some missing. This repertoire holds tens of thousands of clones, and none appear only once. For these TCRs, the target antigens are not known. Sequenced material: peripheral blood mononuclear cells. The receptors shown here come from a human donor with common variable immunodeficiency.

In its sample, this clone was seen many times. The read comes to an end 3 residues before the CDR3 does, leaving the germline J gene to fill in the end. The V call is TRBV2, the J call TRBJ1-2, with a tentative D call TRBD1 (5 bases). V was cut by 7 bases and J by 3 bases, with 12 bases left in between. The CDR3 has 13 residues. CDR1 and CDR2 (germline): SNHLY, FYNNEI. The CDR3: CASISGGYYGYTF. The CDR3 bases that were read are TGTGCCAGCATCAGTGGGGGGTACTATGGC.

In this sample, this clone turned up many times. The CDR3 end falls 3 residues outside the read, so it is completed with the germline J gene. The J gene is TRBJ1-2, the V gene TRBV30; a weak D match, TRBD1 (5 bases). The CDR3 runs to 13 residues. Deletions cut 3 bases from V and 3 bases from J, with 11 bases between. CDR1 GTSNPN and CDR2 SVGIG come from the germline V gene (reference sequence). The CDR3 sequence is CAWSRGLYYGYTF. The part of the CDR3 DNA that was read is TGTGCCTGGAGCCGGGGACTGTACTATGGC.

This clone showed up just a few times. The part of the CDR3 DNA that was read is TGTGCCTGGAACCCTTGGCAGAACACTGAA. This sequence encodes CAWNPWQNTE. The entire CDR3 protein is CAWNPWQNTEAFF. This sequence joins TRBV30 and TRBJ1-1; no definite D call. The DNA ends 3 residues before the CDR3 does, and the rest of the CDR3 is filled in from the germline J gene. The germline V and J ends were trimmed by 4 bases and 1 base, with 10 bases remaining between them. Germline V gene sequence: CDR1 GTSNPN, CDR2 SVGIG (reference sequence). The CDR3 totals 13 residues.

Concerning this clone: The read comes to an end 3 residues before the CDR3 does, leaving the germline J gene to fill in the end. V is TRBV18 and J is TRBJ2-5; a possible D gene is TRBD2 (6 bases). Trimming stripped 2 bases from V and 5 bases from J, with 9 bases between. Germline V lookup: CDR1 KGHSH, CDR2 LQKENI. The length of the CDR3 is 13 residues. CDR3 loop: CASSPGGDETQYF. The DNA read from the CDR3 is TGTGCCAGCTCACCAGGAGGGGATGAGACC. The full variable domain, rest sourced from reference TRBV18 and TRBJ2-5, is NAGVMQNPRHLVRRRGQEARLRCSPMKGHSHVYWYRQLPEEGLKFMVYLQKENIIDESGMPKERFSAEFPKEGPSILRIQQVVRGDSAAYFCASSPGGDETQYFGPGTRLLVL.

Remarks on this clone: The read comes to an end 3 residues before the CDR3 does, leaving the germline J gene to fill in the end. J is TRBJ1-5 and V is TRBV7-8; 9 bases agree with TRBD1. Losses at the gene ends were 6 bases for V and 1 base for J; bases not matched to a gene: 4. The germline V gene encodes CDR1 SGHVS and CDR2 FQNEAQ. The CDR3 spans 15 residues. The part of the CDR3 DNA that was read is TGTGCCAGCAGGGACAGGGGAGGAAGCAATCAGCCC. Translation: CASRDRGGSNQP. The complete CDR3 sequence is CASRDRGGSNQPQHF.

This clone was observed a handful of times. The sequence runs out 3 residues before the end of the CDR3; the remainder is reconstructed from the germline J gene. The chain carries TRBV5-1 and TRBJ1-4, with 9 positions matching TRBD1. This CDR3 spans 15 amino acids. Germline lookup yields CDR1 SGHRS and CDR2 YFSETQ. V lost 4 bases to trimming and J lost 7 bases; unmatched junction nucleotides: 8. The CDR3 protein is CASSPQTGGFEKLFF. The CDR3 DNA, read in part, is TGCGCCAGCAGCCCCCAGACAGGGGGTTTTGAAAAA. Full variable domain (outside the CDR3, taken from reference TRBV5-1 and TRBJ1-4): KAGVTQTPRYLIKTRGQQVTLSCSPISGHRSVSWYQQTPGQGLQFLFEYFSETQRNKGNFPGRFSGRQFSNSRSEMNVSTLELGDSALYLCASSPQTGGFEKLFFGSGTQLSVL.

On this clone: The read ends 3 residues shy of where the CDR3 ends; the end is completed using the germline J gene. The rearrangement uses TRBV19 and TRBJ2-5; D uncertain. V was trimmed by 4 bases and J by 4 bases, leaving 7 bases between them. Looked up from germline, CDR1 is LNHDA and CDR2 is SQIVND (reference sequence). The CDR3 is 12 residues long. The CDR3 loop reads CASSRPGETQYF. The sequenced CDR3 bases are TGTGCCAGTAGTAGACCGGGAGAGACC.

This clone was detected a few times. The read is 3 residues too short to cover the CDR3 end, so that end is filled in from the germline J gene. The rearrangement joins TRBV19 to TRBJ2-2; D might be TRBD1 (6 bases). This CDR3 has 17 amino acids. CDR1 and CDR2 from the germline V gene are LNHDA and SQIVND (reference sequence). V lost 7 bases and J 5 bases, leaving 23 bases between the germline ends. The CDR3 loop is CASTPPAGVSGTGELFF. Partial CDR3 DNA: TGTGCCAGTACCCCGCCCGCAGGGGTCTCAGGGACCGGGGAG.

Concerning this clone itself: The CDR3 is cut off 3 residues early in the read; its end comes from the germline J gene. The V and J genes are TRBV2 and TRBJ1-6; 8 nucleotides align to TRBD1. The CDR3 contains 14 residues. Germline CDR1 reads SNHLY; CDR2 reads FYNNEI. Incomplete CDR3 DNA: TGTGCCAGCAGCCAACAAGCGGACAGGGTCCCC. Protein product: CASSQQADRVP. The CDR3, in full, reads CASSQQADRVPLHF.

This clone was recorded many times. The read ends 3 residues shy of where the CDR3 ends; the end is completed using the germline J gene. J is TRBJ2-1 and V is TRBV2; no clear D gene. The germline V gene encodes CDR1 SNHLY and CDR2 FYNNEI. V lost 4 bases and J 0 bases, leaving 7 bases between the germline ends. This CDR3 has 14 amino acids. CDR3 residues: CASSAQSSYNEQFF. CDR3 DNA (partial): TGTGCCAGCAGTGCCCAGAGCTCCTACAATGAG.

This clone came up a few times. Coverage ceases 3 residues before the CDR3 finishes, and the germline J gene fills in the end. V and J are TRBV20-1 and TRBJ2-7, with TRBD2 matching 10 bases. Germline V lookup: CDR1 DFQATT, CDR2 SNEGSKA (reference sequence). The CDR3 spans 16 residues. J was trimmed by 0 bases and V by 0 bases; bases with no gene match: 5. The sequenced CDR3 bases are TGCAGTGCTAGAGAAGTCAGCGGGGGGGCCTCCTACGAG. Translating gives CSAREVSGGASYE. The whole CDR3 region reads CSAREVSGGASYEQYF.

This clone was detected many times. The CDR3 end is not reached by the read, which stops 3 residues before it; the germline J gene fills it in. J is TRBJ1-4 and V is TRBV3-1 (or the pseudogene TRBV3-2); D is unresolved. The length of the CDR3 is 14 residues. Trimming took off 4 bases at V and 0 bases at J, with 6 bases between the two ends. Germline CDR1 LGHDT, CDR2 YNNKEL (reference sequence). The CDR3 loop reads CASSRTATNEKLFF. CDR3 DNA, as far as it was read: TGTGCCAGCAGCCGGACTGCAACTAATGAAAAA.

This clone was recorded a few times. The read halts 3 residues ahead of the CDR3 end, with the missing end drawn from the germline J gene. The chain employs TRBV11-2 and TRBJ2-5; a possible D gene is TRBD2 (5 bases). Germline V gene sequence: CDR1 SGHAT, CDR2 FQNNGV. This CDR3 is 15 amino acids long. Trimming took off 3 bases at V and 1 base at J, with 12 bases between the two ends. The sequenced part of the CDR3 DNA is TGTGCCAGCAGCTTCTATGGACTCGCCCAAGAGACC. Its translation: CASSFYGLAQET. The CDR3 reads in full as CASSFYGLAQETQYF.

This clone appeared a few times. Coverage ceases 3 residues before the CDR3 finishes, and the germline J gene fills in the end. The genes are TRBV7-2 and TRBJ1-2; maybe TRBD1 (6 bases). The CDR3 length is 14 residues. The V gene's germline CDR1 is SGHTA and CDR2 FQGNSA. The V and J ends lost 4 bases and 4 bases respectively, with 13 bases between them. The CDR3 spells CASSSGQKSYGYTF. Partial CDR3 DNA: TGTGCCAGCAGCTCCGGACAGAAGAGCTATGGC.

This clone was seen many times. The DNA ends 3 residues before the CDR3 does, and the rest of the CDR3 is filled in from the germline J gene. The chain is built from TRBV5-5 and TRBJ2-5; no definite D call. This CDR3 is built from 11 residues. V was trimmed by 2 bases and J by 5 bases, leaving 4 bases between them. The V gene's germline CDR1 is SGHKS and CDR2 YYEKEE (reference sequence). The CDR3 loop is CASSLYETQYF. CDR3 bases read: TGTGCCAGCAGCTTATATGAGACC.

Comment on this clone: The CDR3 end is not reached by the read, which stops 3 residues before it; the germline J gene fills it in. The V and J genes are TRBV5-5 and TRBJ2-5, with TRBD1 matching over 7 bases. The germline V gene encodes CDR1 SGHKS and CDR2 YYEKEE (reference sequence). V shed 6 bases and J 2 bases; nucleotides not matched to a gene: 10. The CDR3 runs to 15 residues. CDR3 DNA (partial): TGTGCCAGCAACTTAAATCCGGGACAGCAAGAGACC. Residues: CASNLNPGQQET. The complete CDR3 protein is CASNLNPGQQETQYF.

This clone counts as medium-sized. The CDR3 goes on 3 residues after the read ends, and that part is filled in from the germline J gene. V usage is TRBV20-1 and J usage is TRBJ2-3; weak D call: TRBD2 (6 bases). This CDR3 has 15 residues. Trimming removed 5 bases from V and 2 bases from J, with 17 bases in between. Per germline, CDR1 DFQATT and CDR2 SNEGSKA (reference sequence). CDR3 DNA, as far as it was read: TGCAGTGCTCTCACCGATAGCGGAATCACAGATACG. It encodes CSALTDSGITDT. The entire CDR3 protein reads CSALTDSGITDTQYF.

This clone was counted between two and nine times. The read ends 3 residues before the CDR3 terminus; that terminus is restored from the germline J gene. The chain recombines TRBV18 with TRBJ1-3; 8 bases are a match to TRBD1. J was trimmed by 0 bases and V by 3 bases; bases with no gene match: 7. Germline V gene data show CDR1 as KGHSH and CDR2 as LQKENI. This CDR3 is 17 amino acids long. Here the CDR3 reads CASSPSTGASSGNTIYF. Partial CDR3 DNA: TGTGCCAGCTCACCCTCGACAGGGGCCTCCTCTGGAAACACC.

This clone was counted between two and nine times. The DNA ends 3 residues before the CDR3 does, and the rest of the CDR3 is filled in from the germline J gene. The chain combines TRBV6-2 or TRBV6-3 with TRBJ2-7, with 11 bases identical to TRBD2. V lost 6 bases and J lost 5; bases outside the gene matches: 9. Germline lookup yields CDR1 MNHEY and CDR2 SVGEGT. This CDR3 contains 15 residues. The sequenced part of the CDR3 DNA is TGTGCCAGCAGGGCGAGACTAGCGGGGAGACACGAG. Amino acid sequence: CASRARLAGRHE. The whole CDR3 protein reads CASRARLAGRHEQYF.

To note about this clone: The read stops 3 residues short of the end of the CDR3; the missing end is completed from the germline J gene. This chain links TRBV19 with TRBJ1-5, with D uncertain. From germline, CDR1 is LNHDA and CDR2 SQIVND (reference sequence). Trimming cost V 1 base and J 4 bases, with 11 bases left between them. The CDR3 has 15 amino acids. The CDR3 sequence is CASSIVAAGNQPQHF. The sequenced CDR3 bases are TGTGCCAGTAGTATAGTGGCAGCCGGGAATCAGCCC.